The 13 T cell receptor beta chains below come from one sample, sequenced in a study of shared clonotypes between healthy human individuals. The data were produced by immunoSEQ multiplex PCR, yet TCRdb's version contains in-frame clones alone and is incomplete. The sample has 950,000 to 1,300,000 clones, about 75% seen once. The material sequenced was memory CD4+ T cells sorted from blood. Subset reported: CD45RA-negative fraction. The receptors were sampled from a man between 18 and 29 years old in good health.

The chain has TRBV6-1 and TRBJ1-1; 10 positions match TRBD1. CDR3 length: 15 amino acids. Looked up from germline, CDR1 is MNHNS and CDR2 is SASEGT. V lost 5 bases to trimming and J lost 5 bases; unmatched junction nucleotides: 8. CDR3 bases: TGTGCCAGCAGTAGTAAGGGACAGGGGTTTACTGAAGCTTTCTTT. It translates to CASSSKGQGFTEAFF.

The chain has TRBV7-9 and TRBJ2-3; 7 positions agree with TRBD2. CDR1 and CDR2 (germline): SEHNR, FQNEAQ (reference sequence). The J segment lost 1 base and the V segment lost 6 bases, leaving 10 bases of the junction unmatched. The CDR3 totals 16 residues. CDR3 DNA: TGTGCCAGCAGACAGGCGTCCGCGGGGGGCACAGATACGCAGTATTTT. This codes for CASRQASAGGTDTQYF.

The CDR3 here is CSASRAGEAFF. The DNA for the CDR3 is TGCAGTGCTAGTAGGGCGGGGGAAGCTTTCTTT. V is TRBV20-1 and J is TRBJ1-1; D gene uncertain. This CDR3 region has 11 residues. The germline V gene has CDR1 DFQATT and CDR2 SNEGSKA (reference sequence). The V end was cut by 3 bases, the J end by 8 bases, with 10 bases between.

V usage is TRBV18 and J usage is TRBJ2-7, with TRBD1 matching over 8 bases. CDR3 length: 15 residues. Germline CDR1 is KGHSH and CDR2 is LQKENI. V lost 6 bases to trimming and J lost 2 bases; unmatched junction nucleotides: 9. CDR3: CASSLSPDRAYEQYF. The DNA of the CDR3 is TGTGCCAGCTCGCTTTCGCCGGACAGGGCCTACGAGCAGTACTTC.

The chain links TRBV19 to TRBJ1-3; no reliable D call. V shed 3 bases and J shed 0 bases, with 12 bases lying between them. The CDR3 extends over 16 amino acids. Per the germline V gene, CDR1 is LNHDA and CDR2 is SQIVND (reference sequence). The CDR3 sequence: CASSIKKGISGNTIYF. The CDR3, as DNA: TGTGCCAGTAGTATTAAGAAGGGCATCTCTGGAAACACCATATATTTT.

This clone was counted only a few times. The chain combines TRBV29-1 with TRBJ2-5; TRBD1 agrees at 12 bases. This CDR3 contains 15 residues. The junction had 6 bases not matched to a gene; V was cut back by 2 bases and J by 5 bases. Per the germline V gene, CDR1 is SQVTM and CDR2 is ANQGSEA. In nucleotides, the CDR3 is TGCAGCGTTGAACGGGGGACAGGGGGCGGGGAGACCCAGTACTTC. Encoded protein: CSVERGTGGGETQYF.

The chain links TRBV28 to TRBJ2-5; TRBD2 matches 8 bases. Germline CDR1 reads MDHEN; CDR2 reads SYDVKM. Unmatched junction bases numbered 12, after V lost 5 bases and J lost 4 bases. The CDR3 length is 16 residues. Here the CDR3 reads CASSPQSGGSPETQYF. In nucleotides, the CDR3 is TGTGCCAGCAGTCCACAGAGCGGGGGCTCCCCAGAGACCCAGTACTTC.

The rearrangement links TRBV12-5 to TRBJ1-6; D perhaps matches TRBD1 (5 bases). The germline gives CDR1 LGHNT, CDR2 FRNRAP. V was cut by 5 bases and J by 8 bases, with 16 bases left in between. The CDR3 is 15 residues long. The chain's CDR3 is CASGAGVGGYSPLHF. Here the CDR3 DNA reads TGTGCTAGTGGTGCCGGCGTGGGGGGGTATTCACCCCTCCACTTT. Full variable domain (rest looked up from reference TRBV12-5 and TRBJ1-6): DARVTQTPRHKVTEMGQEVTMRCQPILGHNTVFWYRQTMMQGLELLAYFRNRAPLDDSGMPKDRFSAEMPDATLATLKIQPSEPRDSAVYFCASGAGVGGYSPLHFGNGTRLTVT.

This chain uses TRBV16 with TRBJ1-4, with 9 positions matching TRBD1. This CDR3 has 15 residues. The V and J ends lost 0 bases and 10 bases, in that order; junction bases with no gene match: 6. Germline V lookup: CDR1 KGHSY, CDR2 FQNENV. CDR3 nucleotides: TGTGCCAGCAGCCAATCCCCGGGACAGGGAGGAAAACTGTTTTTT. It is translated as CASSQSPGQGGKLFF.

Points on this clone: The identical CDR3 is also encoded by other nucleotide sequences in the sample. The V call is TRBV5-1, the J call TRBJ1-2, with D possibly being TRBD1 (5 bases). Germline V CDR1 and CDR2: SGHRS, YFSETQ. The CDR3 runs to 13 residues. V shed 2 bases and J shed 5 bases, with 10 bases lying between them. CDR3 nucleotide sequence: TGCGCCAGCAGCTTAGGAGGGGATTATGGCTACACCTTC. Residues: CASSLGGDYGYTF.

V and J are TRBV30 and TRBJ2-5; D remains unclear. The J call is doubtful: the DNA matches TRBJ2-7 better. CDR1 and CDR2 (germline): GTSNPN, SVGIG (reference sequence). The CDR3 length is 13 residues. The CDR3 DNA sequence: TGTGCCTGGAGAGTAGGACGGGTGCCCGAGCAGTACTTC. Its protein product is CAWRVGRVPEQYF.

The chain joins TRBV19 to TRBJ1-1; 7 positions agree with TRBD1. J lost 3 bases, V lost 5 bases, and 9 bases had no gene match. This CDR3 spans 15 amino acids. Germline loops: CDR1 LNHDA, CDR2 SQIVND (reference sequence). This CDR3 reads CASSDPGQADTEAFF. Here the CDR3 DNA reads TGTGCCAGTAGTGACCCTGGACAGGCCGACACTGAAGCTTTCTTT.

Concerning this clone: This specimen includes other DNA sequences encoding the same CDR3. V usage is TRBV2 and J usage is TRBJ2-6; D gene uncertain. From germline, CDR1 is SNHLY and CDR2 FYNNEI. The V end was cut by 5 bases, the J end by 3 bases, with 5 bases between. The CDR3 has 13 residues. The CDR3 coding sequence is TGTGCCAGCAGTTTATTTGGGGCCAACGTCCTGACTTTC. Its translation is CASSLFGANVLTF. Looking up the rest from reference TRBV2 and TRBJ2-6 gives the full variable domain: EPEVTQTPSHQVTQMGQEVILRCVPISNHLYFYWYRQILGQKVEFLVSFYNNEISEKSEIFDDQFSVERPDGSNFTLKIRSTKLEDSAMYFCASSLFGANVLTFGAGSRLTVL.